This section outlines one T cell receptor beta chain sequence together with its context. This sample includes further DNA sequences coding for the same CDR3. In the source study's methods: Filtering was not the same, since immunoSEQ gave junction-only sequences without quality scores. Some clones are missing from TCRdb's copy, which holds only in-frame ones; the method was immunoSEQ multiplex PCR. The D gene and trimming were derived from the DNA, and the V and J assignments and clone size from that table. The data contain 2,500,000 or so clones, 80% to 95% of them singletons. There are 15 residues in the CDR3. V lost 0 bases, J lost 3 bases, and 2 bases stayed unmatched. The V gene's germline CDR1 is SGHRS and CDR2 YFSETQ. The sample comes from a study of shared clonotypes between healthy human individuals.

V and J are TRBV5-1 and TRBJ2-3; 9 bases match TRBD1. This clonotype originated in a man in his late teens or twenties in good health. Some clones in this sample may be carry-over from other donors' samples. Sequences were obtained from naive CD4+ T cells from PBMCs. As to subset: CD45RA+ positively selected. Written as DNA, the CDR3 is TGCGCCAGCAGCTTGGGGACAGGGGTTACAGATACGCAGTATTTT. This translates into CASSLGTGVTDTQYF.